The 16 T cell receptor beta chains in this list originate from one sample, sequenced in a study of CD8+ T cells in alopecia areata. Sequencing templates came from extracted RNA that was reverse transcribed into cDNA. Produced via immunoSEQ multiplex PCR; TCRdb's table is partial and in-frame only. The sample consists of 100,000 to 150,000 clones, about 47% of them appearing once. This specimen was CD8+ T cells sorted from blood, taken at week 0. The receptors originated from a human donor with alopecia areata.

The rearrangement links TRBV2 to TRBJ1-2; tentatively, D is TRBD1 (5 bases). CDR1 and CDR2 from the germline V gene are SNHLY and FYNNEI. Trimming removed 3 bases from V and 6 bases from J, with 14 bases in between. This CDR3 spans 14 amino acids. This chain's CDR3 is CASSDISRDDGYTF. CDR3 sequence (DNA): TGTGCCAGCAGTGATATTTCTAGGGACGATGGCTACACCTTC.

The genes are TRBV7-9 and TRBJ2-7; 7 bases are shared with TRBD1. Trimming cost V 5 bases and J 3 bases; bases outside gene matches: 7. Germline V gene data show CDR1 as SEHNR and CDR2 as FQNEAQ (reference sequence). The CDR3 is 14 residues long. The CDR3 DNA reads TGTGCCAGCAGCCCGATGGACAGGTACTACGAGCAGTACTTC. Residues: CASSPMDRYYEQYF. Together with reference TRBV7-9 and TRBJ2-7, the CDR3 gives the full variable domain: DTGVSQNPRHKITKRGQNVTFRCDPISEHNRLYWYRQTLGQGPEFLTYFQNEAQLEKSRLLSDRFSAERPKGSFSTLEIQRTEQGDSAMYLCASSPMDRYYEQYFGPGTRLTVT.

The V and J genes are TRBV7-2 and TRBJ2-1; D is unresolved. There are 14 residues in the CDR3. Germline assignment: CDR1 SGHTA and CDR2 FQGNSA. V was shortened by 1 base and J by 0 bases, with 4 bases between the two germline ends. For the CDR3, the DNA is TGTGCCAGCAGCTTAGTCACCTCCTACAATGAGCAGTTCTTC. Its protein is CASSLVTSYNEQFF.

The CDR3 coding sequence is TGTGCCACCAGCAGAACGTCCTCGAACACTGAAGCTTTCTTT. It yields the protein CATSRTSSNTEAFF. This chain uses TRBV15 with TRBJ1-1; unclear D gene. With 2 bases removed from V and 1 base from J, the gap between germline ends came to 8 bases. Germline values: CDR1 LNHNV, CDR2 YYDKDF (reference sequence). CDR3 size: 14 residues.

This clone has only a few counts. V usage is TRBV29-1 and J usage is TRBJ2-1; 8 bases fit TRBD2. CDR1 is SQVTM and CDR2 is ANQGSEA in the germline V gene. The CDR3 is 13 residues long. V gave up 1 base and J gave up 10 bases; unmatched junction bases: 6. The CDR3 DNA reads as TGCAGCGTTGAAGGGGGACTAGTCGGGGAGCAGTTCTTC. Translating it yields CSVEGGLVGEQFF.

The chain recombines TRBV30 with TRBJ2-7, with D perhaps TRBD1 or TRBD2 (5 bases each). This CDR3 has 12 residues. Germline V gene sequence: CDR1 GTSNPN, CDR2 SVGIG (reference sequence). Deletions cut 0 bases from V and 6 bases from J, with 9 bases between. As DNA, the CDR3 is TGTGCCTGGAGTGTATTGGGGACCGAGCAGTACTTC. Translation gives CAWSVLGTEQYF. Looking up the rest from reference TRBV30 and TRBJ2-7 gives the full variable domain: SQTIHQWPATLVQPVGSPLSLECTVEGTSNPNLYWYRQAAGRGLQLLFYSVGIGQISSEVPQNLSASRPQDRQFILSSKKLLLSDSGFYLCAWSVLGTEQYFGPGTRLTVT.

In nucleotides, the CDR3 is TGTGCCAGCAGTGACCGCTATGGCTACACCTTC. Translation gives CASSDRYGYTF. The chain is built from TRBV6-1 and TRBJ1-2, with D unresolved. V lost 3 bases and J lost 4, with 3 bases in between. Germline lookup yields CDR1 MNHNS and CDR2 SASEGT. The CDR3 sequence is 11 residues long.

The V and J genes are TRBV4-1 and TRBJ2-1; TRBD2 might be the D (7 bases). The CDR3 contains 14 residues. Germline values: CDR1 MGHRA, CDR2 YSYEKL. Trimming removed 8 bases at V and 8 bases at J, with 19 bases between. The CDR3 nucleotides read TGCGCCAGCGCGGGGGCACCCCCAGGGGATGAGCAGTTCTTC. Translation: CASAGAPPGDEQFF.

V usage is TRBV2 and J usage is TRBJ2-2; D may be TRBD2 (6 bases). The germline V gene encodes CDR1 SNHLY and CDR2 FYNNEI. The CDR3 covers 15 residues. V lost 3 bases to trimming and J lost 4 bases, with 12 bases between them. As DNA, the CDR3 is TGTGCCAGCAGTGAGGGAGGTGCCATCACCGGGGAGCTGTTTTTT. Its protein is CASSEGGAITGELFF.

The V call is TRBV18, the J call TRBJ2-7, with 9 bases aligning to TRBD1. The CDR3 is made up of 14 amino acids. CDR1 is KGHSH and CDR2 is LQKENI in the germline V gene. Trimming cost V 4 bases and J 2 bases; bases outside gene matches: 3. The CDR3 sequence: CASSRGTGTYEQYF. The CDR3 coding sequence is TGTGCCAGCTCACGCGGGACAGGGACCTACGAGCAGTACTTC. Complete variable domain (other parts from reference TRBV18 and TRBJ2-7): NAGVMQNPRHLVRRRGQEARLRCSPMKGHSHVYWYRQLPEEGLKFMVYLQKENIIDESGMPKERFSAEFPKEGPSILRIQQVVRGDSAAYFCASSRGTGTYEQYFGPGTRLTVT.

Comments on this clone: Different DNA sequences within this sample yield the same CDR3. This sequence joins TRBV6-5 and TRBJ2-7, with a tentative D call TRBD1 (5 bases). Germline CDR1 is MNHEY and CDR2 is SVGAGI. The CDR3 extends over 13 amino acids. Trimming shortened V by 0 bases and J by 3 bases, and 6 bases separated the two germline ends. In DNA form, the CDR3 reads TGTGCCAGCAGTTACTCCCAGGGCTACGAGCAGTACTTC. Translated: CASSYSQGYEQYF.

The genes are TRBV5-6 and TRBJ2-1; D gene uncertain. This CDR3 is built from 13 residues. The V and J ends lost 0 bases and 13 bases respectively, with 14 bases between them. Germline CDR1 reads SGHDT; CDR2 reads YYEEEE. The CDR3 sequence is CASSLGGTPSQFF. The DNA of the CDR3 is TGTGCCAGCAGCTTGGGAGGCACGCCCAGCCAGTTCTTC.

This chain connects TRBV18 to TRBJ2-1; 9 nucleotides line up with TRBD1. V dropped 4 bases and J dropped 3; count of bases not matched to a gene: 7. The CDR3 has 16 residues. Germline assignment: CDR1 KGHSH and CDR2 LQKENI. As DNA, the CDR3 is TGTGCCAGCTCACGTACGGACAGGGGAGTCTACAATGAGCAGTTCTTC. It is translated as CASSRTDRGVYNEQFF.

This clone was counted only a few times. V and J are TRBV29-1 and TRBJ2-7, with unresolved D. V was clipped by 5 bases and J by 0 bases, with 8 bases between them. The CDR3 totals 12 residues. Looked up from germline, CDR1 is SQVTM and CDR2 is ANQGSEA. CDR3 region: CSVSVTSYEQYF. The DNA for the CDR3 is TGCAGCGTTTCAGTAACCTCCTACGAGCAGTACTTC.

The rearrangement links TRBV29-1 to TRBJ2-7; 7 nucleotides agree with TRBD2. The CDR3 spans 12 residues. V shed 4 bases and J 3 bases; nucleotides not matched to a gene: 3. Germline CDR1 and CDR2: SQVTM and ANQGSEA. CDR3 in amino acids: CSVVGGDYEQYF. CDR3 coding DNA: TGCAGCGTTGTGGGGGGGGACTACGAGCAGTACTTC.

The chain carries TRBV25-1 and TRBJ1-2; D uncertain. This CDR3 region has 13 residues. V lost 1 base, J lost 8 bases, and 11 bases lay in between. Germline assignment: CDR1 MGHDK and CDR2 SYGVNS. The CDR3, as DNA: TGTGCCAGCAGTGAATTCTTCTCGGGGGGCTACACCTTC. Its translation is CASSEFFSGGYTF.